This TCR beta chain was sequenced during a study of a mutant IDH1 vaccine in newly diagnosed glioma. Whole-study context: In some groups vaccination began 4-6 weeks post-radiotherapy; others received it with temozolomide. Patients had received radiotherapy, temozolomide, or both previously, most receiving both. The study's findings and limits: The occurrence of vaccine-induced immune responses was seen in roughly 93% of patients.

As for this clone: Its antigen remains unknown.

Sequencing was performed with immunoSEQ multiplex PCR; in TCRdb, only in-frame clones are kept and a portion is missing. Counted here are about 94,000 clones, roughly 89% occurring once; the ten biggest clones make up 0.77%. CDR3 length: 15 residues. Germline V gene sequence: CDR1 WNHNN, CDR2 SYGVQD (reference sequence). The junction had 8 bases not matched to a gene; V was cut back by 3 bases and J by 4 bases. Described time point: week 47, end of study. Each vaccine dose was 300 ug of mutant IDH1 20-mer peptide, with topical imiquimod. Each donor presented with a new WHO grade 3 or 4 astrocytoma that tested IDH1-mutant and showed ATRX loss.

The specimen was PBMCs, collected from a glioma patient whose treatment included an IDH1 peptide vaccine. The receptor comes from a woman aged 45-65 years with glioma. The chain combines TRBV10-1 with TRBJ2-5; the match to TRBD1 covers 7 bases. As DNA, the CDR3 is TGCGCCAGCAGTGACAAGTTAGGGGGCCGAGAGACCCAGTACTTC. It encodes CASSDKLGGRETQYF.